This is a list of T cell receptor beta chains from one sample in a study of blood T cell repertoires in COVID-19. Clones were read by immunoSEQ multiplex PCR, and TCRdb kept only the in-frame ones, dropping some. The sample contains 24,000 or so clones, about 87% of which appear only once. The source material was peripheral blood. The source of these receptors is a human donor with active COVID-19. The donor label of this sample is uncertain. Each CDR3 is given with its conserved first and last residue. Fields, in order: CDR3 length, V gene, J gene, CDR3 protein.

>13|TRBV7-9|TRBJ1-4
CASSLGGNGKLFF
>17|TRBV9|TRBJ2-3
CASSVMGGPSSTDTQYF
>13|TRBV9|TRBJ1-5
CASSGTADQPQHF
>15|TRBV7-2|TRBJ1-1
CASSLDSLMNTEAFF
>20|TRBV9|TRBJ2-6
CASSRTGRTSGSAGANVLTF
>15|TRBV29-1|TRBJ2-3
CSVDTSGGLTDTQYF
>11|TRBV28|TRBJ2-7
CGVAGAREQYF
>14|TRBV7-8|TRBJ1-2
CASSLEAGAGGYTF
>14|TRBV28|TRBJ1-5
CASRVGTAGQPQHF
>15|TRBV6-1|TRBJ2-5
CASSVAGGGVETQYF
>12|TRBV3-1/TRBV3-2|TRBJ1-1
CASSQEGFEAFF
>16|TRBV4-2|TRBJ2-3
CASSQVAGTSGGTQYF
>14|TRBV7-2|TRBJ2-1
CASSLGLAGNEQFF
>15|TRBV5-1|TRBJ1-4
CASSLQGVVNEKLFF
>13|TRBV29-1|TRBJ2-5
CSVEQGFLETQYF
>13|TRBV29-1|TRBJ2-5
CSVERGVGETQYF
>12|TRBV7-2|TRBJ2-3
CASSSYTDTQYF
>17|TRBV18|TRBJ2-2
CASSPGVRATNTGELFF
>15|TRBV18|TRBJ2-7
CASSPPDRHSYEQYF
>13|TRBV2|TRBJ2-2
CASSRGRTGELFF
>18|TRBV5-6|TRBJ2-4
CASSPTGTVGLVKNIQYF
>16|TRBV4-2|TRBJ2-5
CASSQGDSGGAETQYF
>13|TRBV12-3/TRBV12-4|TRBJ2-2
CASSPRGTGELFF
>13|TRBV19|TRBJ2-7
CASSIASGYEQYF
>14|TRBV6-6|TRBJ2-7
CASTDLSETSEQYF
>13|TRBV6-5|TRBJ1-1
CASSFGQYTEAFF
>14|TRBV18|TRBJ1-2
CASSPNSPGDGYTF
>15|TRBV19|TRBJ2-3
CASSIKGAGTDTQYF
>15|TRBV10-1|TRBJ2-3
CASSASGLSTDTQYF
>14|TRBV19|TRBJ1-2
CASSIGGASYGYTF
>14|TRBV6-5|TRBJ2-6
CASKRAAGANVLTF
>14|TRBV28|TRBJ2-1
CASMGGASNNEQFF
>15|TRBV19|TRBJ1-2
CASTPGEGGWDGYTF